One and the same sample provided the 12 T cell receptor beta chains below, sequenced in a study of T cells in localized non-small cell lung cancer (dated by TCRdb to 2019 to 2021). The library was made by the immunoSEQ multiplex PCR assay. TCRdb took over this immuneACCESS table, retaining in-frame rearrangements with V and J assigned. Such tables are incomplete; in checked studies, under half of the missing clones stem from an unresolved V gene, and the remainder is unexplained. For this sample there are about 5,000 clones; roughly 29% appear just once. Almost 5% of the sample is in the top ten clones. Sequenced material: lung tumor tissue, taken before any cancer treatment. The receptors shown here come from a man aged 40 to 70 with stage II lung adenocarcinoma.

This clone came up once. V is TRBV30 and J is TRBJ2-3; D perhaps matches TRBD2 (6 bases). CDR1 is GTSNPN, CDR2 SVGIG, per germline (reference sequence). The CDR3 is 14 residues long. Trimming pared 3 bases from V and 5 bases from J, leaving 15 bases between. The CDR3: CAWRSKGRGDTQYF. The CDR3 DNA sequence: TGTGCCTGGAGGTCTAAGGGGCGGGGAGATACGCAGTATTTT.

By sample fraction, this clone is medium-sized. The chain joins TRBV4-1 to TRBJ2-1; D not resolved. The CDR3 is made up of 17 amino acids. Per germline, CDR1 MGHRA and CDR2 YSYEKL. The V and J ends lost 2 bases and 15 bases respectively, with 29 bases between them. CDR3 region: CASSQLGCRTDDARGFF. The DNA of the CDR3 is TGCGCCAGCAGCCAATTGGGGTGTCGCACGGACGATGCTCGTGGGTTCTTC.

This clone was found a few times. The chain couples TRBV9 to TRBJ2-7; 7 positions match TRBD2. Germline V CDR1 and CDR2: SGDLS, YYNGEE. The trim removed 2 bases at V and 2 bases at J, leaving 13 bases unmatched. The CDR3 has 17 residues. The CDR3: CASSVGLTGTWAYEQYF. The DNA of the CDR3 is TGTGCCAGCAGCGTGGGACTAACCGGGACTTGGGCCTACGAGCAGTACTTC.

This clone came up once. This chain joins TRBV19 and TRBJ2-1, with TRBD1 matching over 12 bases. The CDR3 runs 17 residues. CDR1 and CDR2 from the germline V gene are LNHDA and SQIVND (reference sequence). The trim removed 4 bases at V and 7 bases at J, leaving 11 bases unmatched. The CDR3 loop is CASSKTLGQGARNEQFF. CDR3 DNA: TGTGCCAGTAGTAAAACCTTGGGACAGGGGGCGAGGAATGAGCAGTTCTTC. The whole variable domain, remainder taken from reference TRBV19 and TRBJ2-1, is DGGITQSPKYLFRKEGQNVTLSCEQNLNHDAMYWYRQDPGQGLRLIYYSQIVNDFQKGDIAEGYSVSREKKESFPLTVTSAQKNPTAFYLCASSKTLGQGARNEQFFGPGTRLTVL.

This clone was found a few times. This sequence joins TRBV6-4 and TRBJ2-7; no definite D call. The CDR3 has 11 residues. CDR1 is MRHNA, CDR2 SNTAGT, per germline. Deletions cut 8 bases from V and 4 bases from J, with 9 bases between. The CDR3 DNA reads as TGTGCCAGCGGGGTCGGTTACGAGCAGTACTTC. It codes for CASGVGYEQYF.

This clone is medium-sized (0.01 to 0.1%) in the sample. This chain uses TRBV11-3 with TRBJ2-1; D is possibly TRBD2 (6 bases). CDR1 SGHNT and CDR2 YENEEA come from the germline V gene. This CDR3 region has 15 residues. Trimming left V 4 bases short and J 7 bases short, with 17 bases between. The CDR3: CASSSDGTPWNEQFF. The CDR3 bases are TGTGCCAGCAGCTCAGACGGGACTCCCTGGAATGAGCAGTTCTTC.

This clone is deemed medium-sized (0.01 to 0.1%). The chain couples TRBV11-3 to TRBJ1-3; TRBD1 aligns across 10 bases. This CDR3 comprises 14 residues. Germline V CDR1 and CDR2: SGHNT, YENEEA. The junction had 1 base not matched to a gene; V was cut back by 5 bases and J by 3 bases. This chain's CDR3 is CASSRDRGGNTIYF. The CDR3 DNA reads as TGTGCCAGCAGCCGGGACAGGGGTGGAAACACCATATATTTT.

This clone is a singleton in its sample. J is TRBJ1-1 and V is TRBV28; D remains unclear. Trimming shortened V by 4 bases and J by 2 bases, and 17 bases separated the two germline ends. CDR1 MDHEN and CDR2 SYDVKM come from the germline V gene. The CDR3 sequence is 16 residues long. CDR3 nucleotide sequence: TGTGCCAGCAGTTCCCCGAGAGGAGGCAGCAACACTGAAGCTTTCTTT. Translation gives CASSSPRGGSNTEAFF.

The rearrangement uses TRBV5-1 and TRBJ2-3; 7 nucleotides agree with TRBD2. J lost 6 bases, V lost 9 bases, and 13 bases had no gene match. Germline CDR1 SGHRS, CDR2 YFSETQ. The CDR3 is 14 residues long. CDR3 DNA: TGCGCCACCAAAGCTGTGGCCGGGGGGGATACGCAGTATTTT. Translation: CATKAVAGGDTQYF.

This clone was seen more than once but under ten times. The chain is built from TRBV6-8 and TRBJ1-1; possibly TRBD1 for D (6 bases). Germline CDR1 MNHGY, CDR2 SAAAGT. This CDR3 has 13 amino acids. The ends were cut back, 2 bases at V and 7 bases at J, with 11 bases in the middle. As DNA, the CDR3 is TGTGCCAGCAGTTACATCAGGGGCGTTGAAGCTTTCTTT. It specifies CASSYIRGVEAFF.

This rearrangement joins TRBV12-5 to TRBJ1-3; 7 bases are a match to TRBD1. Germline CDR1 and CDR2: LGHNT and FRNRAP. The CDR3 is 17 residues long. CDR3 DNA sequence: TGTGCCAGCACCCCCCGACAGGGACAGTTCTCTGGAAACACCATATATTTT. It encodes CASTPRQGQFSGNTIYF.

The chain has TRBV11-3 and TRBJ2-1; 9 nucleotides agree with TRBD2. Germline assignment: CDR1 SGHNT and CDR2 YENEEA. The CDR3 extends over 15 amino acids. V lost 4 bases to trimming and J lost 10 bases; unmatched junction nucleotides: 11. The CDR3 nucleotides are TGTGCCAGCAGCTCCCTAGCGGGGACTACAATGGAGCAGTTCTTC. This codes for CASSSLAGTTMEQFF.